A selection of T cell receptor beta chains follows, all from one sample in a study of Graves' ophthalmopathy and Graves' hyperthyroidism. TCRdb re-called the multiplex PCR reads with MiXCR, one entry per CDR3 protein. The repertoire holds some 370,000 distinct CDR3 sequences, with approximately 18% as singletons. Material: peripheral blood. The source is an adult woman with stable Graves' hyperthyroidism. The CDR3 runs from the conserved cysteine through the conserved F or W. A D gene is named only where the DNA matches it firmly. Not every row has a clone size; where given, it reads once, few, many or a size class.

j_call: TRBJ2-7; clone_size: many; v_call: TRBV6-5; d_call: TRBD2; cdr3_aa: CASKFRGLAGEQYF; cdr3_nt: TGTGCCAGCAAGTTTCGGGGACTAGCGGGTGAGCAGTACTTC
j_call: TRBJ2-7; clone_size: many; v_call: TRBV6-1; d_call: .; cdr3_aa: CASSEASEDEQYF; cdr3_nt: TGTGCCAGCAGTGAAGCCTCCGAGGACGAGCAGTACTTC
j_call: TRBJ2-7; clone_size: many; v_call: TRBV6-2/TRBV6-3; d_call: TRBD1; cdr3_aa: CASSRGQSYEQYF; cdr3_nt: TGTGCCAGCAGTCGGGGACAGAGCTACGAGCAGTACTTC
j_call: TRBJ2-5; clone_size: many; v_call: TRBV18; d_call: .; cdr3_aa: CASSRGGGDGTQYF; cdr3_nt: TGTGCCAGCTCACGGGGAGGAGGAGATGGGACCCAGTACTTC
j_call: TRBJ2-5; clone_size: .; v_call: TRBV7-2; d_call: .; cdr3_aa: CASSLEWTQETQYF; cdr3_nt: TGTGCCAGCAGCTTAGAGTGGACCCAAGAGACCCAGTACTTC
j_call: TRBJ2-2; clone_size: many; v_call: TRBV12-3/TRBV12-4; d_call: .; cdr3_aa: CASTNLGRFTGAGELFF; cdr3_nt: TGTGCCAGCACCAACCTTGGTCGGTTTACCGGTGCCGGGGAGCTGTTTTTT
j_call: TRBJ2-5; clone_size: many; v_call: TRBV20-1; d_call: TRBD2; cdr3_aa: CSASLASGRAQETQYF; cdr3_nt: TGCAGTGCTAGTTTAGCTAGCGGGAGGGCCCAAGAGACCCAGTACTTC
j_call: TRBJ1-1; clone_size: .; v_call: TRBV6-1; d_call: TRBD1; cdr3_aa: CASRDRVFEAFF; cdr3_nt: TGTGCCAGCAGGGACAGGGTATTTGAAGCTTTCTTT
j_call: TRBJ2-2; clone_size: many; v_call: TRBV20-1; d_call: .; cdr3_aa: CSAKTGPGFQANTGELFF; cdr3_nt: TGCAGTGCTAAAACAGGGCCAGGGTTTCAGGCGAACACCGGGGAGCTGTTTTTT
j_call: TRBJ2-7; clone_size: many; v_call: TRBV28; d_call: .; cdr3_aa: CASSPRAFNEQYF; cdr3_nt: TGTGCCAGCAGTCCCAGGGCCTTTAACGAGCAGTACTTC